A selection of T cell receptor beta chains follows, all from one sample in a study of T cells in localized non-small cell lung cancer. Sequenced by immunoSEQ multiplex PCR; TCRdb stores in-frame clones only, minus some. The sample has 40,000 to 55,000 clones, roughly 75% seen once; the top ten hold about 4%. Sequencing used PBMCs, obtained before any cancer treatment. These receptors came from a woman aged 40-69 years with stage II lung adenocarcinoma. CDR3s include the opening cysteine and the closing phenylalanine or tryptophan. The order of the fields is V gene, J gene, clone size, CDR3 protein. Not every row has a clone size; where given, it reads once, few, many or a size class.

v_call: TRBV7-6; j_call: TRBJ2-7; clone_size: few; cdr3_aa: CASSMIMGGVDEQYF
v_call: TRBV30; j_call: TRBJ2-2; clone_size: NA; cdr3_aa: CAWSWVGGRTGELFF
v_call: TRBV27; j_call: TRBJ1-1; clone_size: once; cdr3_aa: CASSLGHSKNTEAFF
v_call: TRBV11-2; j_call: TRBJ2-5; clone_size: NA; cdr3_aa: CASSPLGFVPGETQYF
v_call: TRBV19; j_call: TRBJ1-1; clone_size: NA; cdr3_aa: CASSPRGAADTEAFF
v_call: TRBV30; j_call: TRBJ2-3; clone_size: NA; cdr3_aa: CAWSGGPSTDTQYF
v_call: TRBV6-5; j_call: TRBJ1-5; clone_size: few; cdr3_aa: CASSDTLDQPQHF
v_call: TRBV6-7; j_call: TRBJ1-5; clone_size: NA; cdr3_aa: CASSPGHTNQPQHF
v_call: TRBV29-1; j_call: TRBJ1-2; clone_size: NA; cdr3_aa: CSVDRSPMGGYTF
v_call: TRBV28; j_call: TRBJ2-7; clone_size: NA; cdr3_aa: CASSPRLAGAYEQYF
v_call: TRBV6-1; j_call: TRBJ2-6; clone_size: NA; cdr3_aa: CASSEVSGANVLTF